This is a list of T cell receptor beta chains from one sample in a study of vaccination effects on CD4 cells after COVID-19. No antigen has been assigned to these receptors. Assay used: immunoSEQ multiplex PCR; TCRdb lists only in-frame clones, some missing. The sample records about 45,000 clones, 65% to 80% being singletons. Sequenced material: CD4+ T cells from PBMCs cultured without peptide, taken after COVID-19 vaccination. These receptors were obtained from a human donor who received a COVID-19 vaccine. Each CDR3 is given with its conserved first and last residue. The D gene is left open where the match is weak. Not every row has a clone size; where given, it reads once, few, many or a size class.

>few|TRBJ1-4|.|TRBV7-8
CASSLGYGEKLFF
TGTGCCAGCAGCTTAGGGTATGGCGAAAAACTGTTTTTT
>.|TRBJ2-5|TRBD1|TRBV19
CASSMGQGTKTQYF
TGTGCCAGTAGTATGGGACAGGGGACGAAGACCCAGTACTTC
>.|TRBJ1-3|.|TRBV6-6
CASGTGNTIYF
TGTGCCAGCGGAACTGGAAACACCATATATTTT
>.|TRBJ2-7|TRBD1|TRBV6-5
CASRGLGTGGNEQYF
TGTGCCAGCAGAGGGTTGGGGACAGGGGGAAACGAGCAGTACTTC
>.|TRBJ2-3|.|TRBV20-1
CSEGEIDTQYF
TGCAGTGAGGGAGAAATCGATACGCAGTATTTT
>.|TRBJ1-4|.|TRBV5-1
CASSTTGSNEKLFF
TGCGCCAGCAGCACGACAGGATCTAATGAAAAACTGTTTTTT
>.|TRBJ2-1|.|TRBV2
CASSRSGTATYNEQFF
TGTGCCAGCAGTAGAAGTGGGACCGCCACTTACAATGAGCAGTTCTTC
>.|TRBJ2-2|.|TRBV30
CAWSNTGTGNTGELFF
TGTGCCTGGAGTAATACCGGGACGGGGAACACCGGGGAGCTGTTTTTT
>.|TRBJ2-7|.|TRBV25-1
CASSEFAYEQYF
TGTGCCAGCAGTGAATTTGCCTACGAGCAGTACTTC
>.|TRBJ1-5|TRBD1|TRBV6-5
CASRGQGGQPQHF
TGTGCCAGCAGGGGACAGGGGGGCCAGCCCCAGCATTTT
>.|TRBJ1-2|.|TRBV30
CAWTPALRGYGYTF
TGTGCCTGGACTCCAGCATTGCGGGGCTATGGCTACACCTTC
>.|TRBJ2-7|TRBD1|TRBV10-3
CAISDTNRQGYEQYF
TGTGCCATCAGTGATACAAACCGACAGGGCTACGAGCAGTACTTC
>.|TRBJ1-2|TRBD1|TRBV6-1
CASSEGQGPFYGYTF
TGTGCCAGCAGTGAGGGACAGGGGCCCTTCTATGGCTACACCTTC
>.|TRBJ2-7|.|TRBV27
CASSPDPRGTEQYF
TGTGCCAGCAGTCCAGATCCTCGAGGGACAGAGCAGTACTTC
>once|TRBJ2-1|.|TRBV29-1
CSVVGQGGPGDEQFF
TGCAGCGTTGTGGGGCAGGGAGGCCCGGGGGATGAGCAGTTCTTC
>.|TRBJ1-2|.|TRBV6-5
CASTTRTENYGYTF
TGTGCCAGCACGACGAGGACGGAGAACTATGGCTACACCTTC
>few|TRBJ1-2|.|TRBV3-1/TRBV3-2
CASSVGENSGYTF
TGTGCCAGCAGCGTCGGGGAAAACAGTGGCTACACCTTC
>.|TRBJ2-2|.|TRBV2
CASIQGYNTGELFF
TGTGCCAGCATTCAGGGATACAACACCGGGGAGCTGTTTTTT
>.|TRBJ2-7|.|TRBV24-1
CATSVAYF
TGTGCCACCAGTGTCGCCTACTTC
>.|TRBJ1-6|TRBD1|TRBV19
CASSLRGPGDSPLHF
TGTGCCAGTAGTCTCAGGGGGCCCGGGGATTCACCCCTCCACTTT